These T cell receptor beta chains were read from a single sample in a study of blood T cell repertoires in COVID-19. Only in-frame clones appear in the TCRdb table, and some are missing; sequencing was by immunoSEQ multiplex PCR. The data contain roughly 290,000 clones, 80% to 90% of them singletons. Sequenced: PBMCs or T cells enriched from blood (not recorded which). The receptor source for this set is a young man who had recovered from COVID-19. Each CDR3 is given with its conserved first and last residue.

J: TRBJ1-4; V: TRBV7-9; CDR3: CASSSGQGNEKLFF
J: TRBJ2-7; V: TRBV7-6; CDR3: CASSLEGTFSSYEQYF
J: TRBJ1-4; V: TRBV5-1; CDR3: CASSFYGTGEKLFF
J: TRBJ1-2; V: TRBV6-5; CDR3: CASSRLGFLYYGYTF
J: TRBJ2-6; V: TRBV5-6; CDR3: CASSLVSSGANVLTF
J: TRBJ2-1; V: TRBV5-1; CDR3: CASSEGQGGIEQFF
J: TRBJ1-2; V: TRBV7-8; CDR3: CASSALAGGYGYTF
J: TRBJ2-5; V: TRBV11-3; CDR3: CASSLGAGGETQYF
J: TRBJ1-1; V: TRBV7-9; CDR3: CASGSQGGAEAFF
J: TRBJ1-5; V: TRBV27; CDR3: CASSLRQGNQPQHF
J: TRBJ1-2; V: TRBV1; CDR3: CTSSLRIWIEPQKWCYTF
J: TRBJ1-3; V: TRBV2; CDR3: CASSLQATGFNTIYF
J: TRBJ2-2; V: TRBV12-3/TRBV12-4; CDR3: CASSLNRAGELFF
J: TRBJ1-3; V: TRBV10-3; CDR3: CAISEPGPHSGNTIYF
J: TRBJ1-4; V: TRBV2; CDR3: CASSSNRGKLFF
J: TRBJ2-1; V: TRBV6-4; CDR3: CASSEASGVQVEQFF
J: TRBJ1-6; V: TRBV5-4; CDR3: CASSLGGKRSPLHF
J: TRBJ2-2; V: TRBV5-1; CDR3: CASSHVQGNTGELFF
J: TRBJ2-5; V: TRBV6-4; CDR3: CAIGDRTPLATQYF
J: TRBJ1-6; V: TRBV6-5; CDR3: CASSHDSNSPLHF
J: TRBJ1-2; V: TRBV30; CDR3: CAWTRGGGYTF
J: TRBJ2-2; V: TRBV5-1; CDR3: CASSPGDSSYTGELFF
J: TRBJ1-1; V: TRBV3-1/TRBV3-2; CDR3: CASSQGGHGAEAFF
J: TRBJ2-3; V: TRBV29-1; CDR3: CSVGTSGGTDTQYF
J: TRBJ2-7; V: TRBV30; CDR3: CAWSVSGGTGEQYF
J: TRBJ1-2; V: TRBV5-1; CDR3: CASSLPSSLGGYTF
J: TRBJ1-6; V: TRBV12-5; CDR3: CASGLRENSPLHF
J: TRBJ2-7; V: TRBV5-1; CDR3: CASSSLGQGTPYEQYF
J: TRBJ2-3; V: TRBV5-4; CDR3: CASSPSGGTLNTQYF
J: TRBJ2-3; V: TRBV18; CDR3: CASSLSFRTGFFTDTQYF
J: TRBJ2-5; V: TRBV15; CDR3: CATSRAPAGRETQYF
J: TRBJ1-3; V: TRBV14; CDR3: CASSPRGQYSGNTIYF
J: TRBJ1-6; V: TRBV18; CDR3: CASSQTGAGNSPLHF
J: TRBJ1-2; V: TRBV30; CDR3: CAWSVGGWDGYTF
J: TRBJ2-1; V: TRBV4-2; CDR3: CASSQASGGARTEQFF
J: TRBJ1-2; V: TRBV5-1; CDR3: CASSPGQSYGYTF